Given below is one T cell receptor beta chain in context. The data were obtained in a study of blood T cell repertoires in COVID-19. V lost 5 bases and J lost 5, with 10 bases in between. The CDR3 is made up of 11 amino acids. CDR1 is GTSNPN, CDR2 SVGIG, per germline (reference sequence). How the authors handled the data: Reference gene primer amplification gave estimated nucleated cell counts. Clones were read by immunoSEQ multiplex PCR, and TCRdb kept only the in-frame ones, dropping some. The DNA gave D and trimming, while V, J and clone size come from that table. The repertoire includes some 230,000 clones, approximately 78% of them detected once, and less than 9.5% sits in the top ten.

This chain connects TRBV30 to TRBJ2-7, with D unclear. The receptor was derived from an elderly woman with COVID-19, enrolled during active disease. The sequenced sample consisted of peripheral blood. The CDR3 bases are TGTGCCTGGGGCAGGCTCGACGAGCAGTACTTC. It yields the protein CAWGRLDEQYF. The entire variable domain, with the rest obtained from reference TRBV30 and TRBJ2-7, is as follows: SQTIHQWPATLVQPVGSPLSLECTVEGTSNPNLYWYRQAAGRGLQLLFYSVGIGQISSEVPQNLSASRPQDRQFILSSKKLLLSDSGFYLCAWGRLDEQYFGPGTRLTVT.